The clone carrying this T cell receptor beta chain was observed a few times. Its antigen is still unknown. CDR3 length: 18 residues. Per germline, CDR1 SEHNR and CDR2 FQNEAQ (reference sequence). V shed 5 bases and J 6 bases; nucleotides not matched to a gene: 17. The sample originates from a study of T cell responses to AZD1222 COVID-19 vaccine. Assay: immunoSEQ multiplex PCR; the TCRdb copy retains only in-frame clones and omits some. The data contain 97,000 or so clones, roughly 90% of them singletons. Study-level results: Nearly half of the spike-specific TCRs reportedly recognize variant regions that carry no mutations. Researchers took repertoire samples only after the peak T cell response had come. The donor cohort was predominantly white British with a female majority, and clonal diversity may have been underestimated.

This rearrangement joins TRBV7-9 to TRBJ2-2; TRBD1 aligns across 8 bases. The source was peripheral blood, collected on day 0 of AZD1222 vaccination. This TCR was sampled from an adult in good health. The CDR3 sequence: CASSTRQGIDPIAGELFF. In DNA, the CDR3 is TGTGCCAGCAGCACCCGACAGGGGATTGATCCTATCGCCGGGGAGCTGTTTTTT.